This TCR beta chain came from a study of radiotherapy plus CTLA-4 blockade in lung cancer. Repertoires were generated with immunoSEQ multiplex PCR, while TCRdb's copy carries only in-frame clones and drops some. The sample has about 45,000 clones, 63% seen once. Germline CDR1 SGHNT, CDR2 YYREEE (reference sequence). Trimming cost V 1 base and J 6 bases; bases outside gene matches: 10. The CDR3 has 17 amino acids. This TCR was sampled from a human donor with non-small cell lung cancer who had a partial response to radiotherapy plus ipilimumab. Sequences were derived from peripheral blood, sampled from a patient treated with radiotherapy plus ipilimumab. The chain uses TRBV5-4 and TRBJ2-5; 12 bases are a match to TRBD1. The DNA for the CDR3 is TGTGCCAGCAGCTTGCCCGCGGGACAGGGGGCTGGAAAGACCCAGTACTTC. Encoded protein: CASSLPAGQGAGKTQYF. Looking up the rest from reference TRBV5-4 and TRBJ2-5 gives the full variable domain: ETGVTQSPTHLIKTRGQQVTLRCSSQSGHNTVSWYQQALGQGPQFIFQYYREEENGRGNFPPRFSGLQFPNYSSELNVNALELDDSALYLCASSLPAGQGAGKTQYFGPGTRLLVL.